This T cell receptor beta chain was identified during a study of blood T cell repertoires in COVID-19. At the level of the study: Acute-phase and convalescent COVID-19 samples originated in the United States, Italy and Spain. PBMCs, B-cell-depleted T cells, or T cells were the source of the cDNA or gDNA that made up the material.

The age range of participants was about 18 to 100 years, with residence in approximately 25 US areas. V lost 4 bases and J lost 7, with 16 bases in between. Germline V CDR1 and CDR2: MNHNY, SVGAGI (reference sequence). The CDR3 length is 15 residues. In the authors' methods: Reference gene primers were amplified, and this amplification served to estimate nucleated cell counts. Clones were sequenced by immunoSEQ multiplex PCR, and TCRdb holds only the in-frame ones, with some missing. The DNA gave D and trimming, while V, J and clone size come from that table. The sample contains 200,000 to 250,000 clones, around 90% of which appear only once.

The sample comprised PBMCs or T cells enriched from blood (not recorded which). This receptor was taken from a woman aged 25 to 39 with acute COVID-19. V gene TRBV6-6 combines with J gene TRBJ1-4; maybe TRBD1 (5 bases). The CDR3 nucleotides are TGTGCCAGCAGTTCGTCGCGGCGGGGGGGTGAAAAACTGTTTTTT. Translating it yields CASSSSRRGGEKLFF.